This TCR beta chain was identified in a study of blood T cell repertoires in COVID-19 (dated by TCRdb to between 2020 and 2021). Study-level background: Samples from collaborators originated in the United States, Italy and Spain and spanned both the acute and convalescent phases of COVID-19. The material from the prospective study consisted of cDNA or gDNA derived from T cells, B-cell-depleted T cells, or PBMCs. Deeply sampled blood TCRbeta repertoires from subjects exposed to, actively infected with, or recovered from COVID-19 were included in the dataset. The repertoires were made available in a free public database intended to serve as a resource for research on the immune response to SARS-CoV-2. The samples were drawn from two sources: the first 160 participants of the ongoing ImmuneRACE study, and 1,254 subjects contributed by 6 global collaborators. Sample metadata almost always included a de-identified subject ID, COVID-19 status, age in years and sex. Where available, HLA class I and class II types were taken from metadata supplied by the sample provider and were not determined by assay-based typing.

The immunoSEQ Assay, a bias-controlled multiplex PCR, was used to amplify TCRbeta CDR3 regions from genomic DNA. The paper's data handling went like this. The number of nucleated cells in each sample was estimated by amplification of reference gene primers within the assay. Sequence reads were collapsed and filtered to measure the absolute abundance of every unique TCRbeta CDR3 rearrangement. For each sample, productive Simpson clonality was calculated as the square root of Simpson's diversity index across productive rearrangements. This is the immuneACCESS table as TCRdb keeps it, with only in-frame sequences that have V and J called. A part of the clones is gone; compared with another copy, unresolved V genes explain less than half, and the rest is unexplained. The DNA gave D and trimming, while V, J and clone size come from that table. Present in this sample are fewer than 200,000 clones, approximately 83% of which were seen just once. The ten largest clones capture about 9.7% of the sample.

Comments on this clone: The antigen it recognizes is unknown. Per-base qualities were not stored, and no clone one base away is much larger.

Findings and caveats that apply to the study as a whole: The amount of clinical and demographic metadata varied by source and participant and was provided uncurated.

Each collaborating institution followed its own protocols to collect whole blood in K2EDTA tubes. For TCRbeta analysis, collaborators shipped samples in one of three forms: frozen whole blood, isolated PBMCs, or DNA extracted from either of those sample types. This receptor was identified in a man in his fifties or sixties with active or convalescent COVID-19. Sample: peripheral blood.

The base sequence is TGTGCCAGCAGTGAAGGGGGCCGTTTAATAACGCTTGAGCAGTACTTC. Its product reads: CASSEGGRLITLEQYF. The rearranged chain carries TRBV6-1 and TRBJ2-7; possibly the D gene is TRBD1, per 5 matching bases. The CDR3 has 16 amino acids, counting the end cysteine and phenylalanine. Only the CDR3 DNA is retained, 48 bases long and in frame from the first base. CDR1 and CDR2, per the germline V gene, are MNHNS and SASEGT. The V end loses 1 base and the J end loses 7 bases, and a stretch of 20 bases separates them.